The 29 T cell receptor beta chains below come from one sample, sequenced in a study of T cells in localized non-small cell lung cancer. Repertoires were generated with immunoSEQ multiplex PCR, while TCRdb's copy carries only in-frame clones and drops some. This repertoire shows approximately 30,000 clones, about nine tenths found once; its top ten account for under 5.5%. The source material was peripheral blood, sampled before any cancer treatment. These receptor sequences come from a male donor aged 60 or older with stage III lung adenocarcinoma.

This chain's CDR3 is CASRRPGQNTEAFF. CDR3 coding DNA: TGTGCCAGCAGGCGGCCGGGACAGAACACTGAAGCTTTCTTT. The chain couples TRBV6-6 to TRBJ1-1, with D possibly being TRBD1 (6 bases). Germline loops: CDR1 MNHNY, CDR2 SVGAGI (reference sequence). The CDR3 has 14 amino acids. The ends were cut back, 6 bases at V and 1 base at J, with 12 bases in the middle.

This chain links TRBV18 with TRBJ1-5; possible D gene TRBD1, 6 bases. This CDR3 has 14 amino acids. In germline, CDR1 is KGHSH, CDR2 LQKENI. Deletions cut 4 bases from V and 2 bases from J, with 9 bases between. CDR3 sequence (DNA): TGTGCCAGCTCACGGGGGGGCGGCAATCAGCCCCAGCATTTT. This translates into CASSRGGGNQPQHF.

The chain carries TRBV19 and TRBJ2-3, with TRBD1 matching over 8 bases. J lost 3 bases, V lost 10 bases, and 9 bases had no gene match. The germline V gene has CDR1 LNHDA and CDR2 SQIVND (reference sequence). The CDR3 contains 14 residues. CDR3 residues: CATTDRGRTDTQYF. CDR3 in DNA: TGTGCCACTACAGACAGGGGTAGGACAGATACGCAGTATTTT.

The rearrangement links TRBV27 to TRBJ1-1, with D possibly matching TRBD1 (6 bases). CDR3 length equals 13 residues. V lost 3 bases to trimming and J lost 4 bases, with 9 bases between them. CDR1 MNHEY and CDR2 SMNVEV come from the germline V gene (reference sequence). The CDR3 here is CASSFQGSTEAFF. CDR3 bases: TGTGCCAGCAGTTTTCAGGGGAGCACTGAAGCTTTCTTT.

CDR3: CASSTGGARVQAFF. The CDR3 nucleotides read TGTGCCAGCAGCACGGGGGGGGCGAGGGTCCAAGCTTTCTTT. V and J are TRBV11-2 and TRBJ1-1, with D tentatively TRBD1 (6 bases). Deletions cut 5 bases from V and 9 bases from J, with 19 bases between. Looked up from germline, CDR1 is SGHAT and CDR2 is FQNNGV. The CDR3 length is 14 residues.

The chain combines TRBV7-2 with TRBJ1-1; tentative D call: TRBD1 (5 bases). Germline V gene lookup returns CDR1 SGHTA and CDR2 FQGNSA. Between the trimmed V and J ends, which lost 5 bases and 4 bases, there was a span of 11 bases. This CDR3 has 13 amino acids. CDR3: CASSPDSITEAFF. The CDR3 DNA follows: TGTGCCAGCAGCCCCGACAGTATCACTGAAGCTTTCTTT.

This chain's CDR3 is CASSQGNTPGTQYF. DNA of the CDR3: TGCGCCAGCAGCCAAGGGAATACCCCAGGGACCCAGTACTTC. The V call is TRBV4-1, the J call TRBJ2-5; D remains ambiguous. The germline V gene has CDR1 MGHRA and CDR2 YSYEKL. The CDR3 runs 14 residues. V was cut by 1 base and J by 7 bases, with 13 bases left in between.

The genes are TRBV11-2 and TRBJ2-1; TRBD2 aligns across 8 bases. J was trimmed by 6 bases and V by 3 bases; bases with no gene match: 7. Germline CDR1 reads SGHAT; CDR2 reads FQNNGV. The CDR3 has 15 residues. DNA for the CDR3: TGTGCCAGCAGCTTTAACGCGGGAGGTGCCAATGAGCAGTTCTTC. Protein sequence: CASSFNAGGANEQFF.

The genes are TRBV6-4 and TRBJ2-3; no clear D gene. The CDR3 sequence is 12 residues long. Germline V CDR1 and CDR2: MRHNA, SNTAGT. Trimming stripped 4 bases from V and 6 bases from J, with 8 bases between. CDR3 protein: CASSANSDTQYF. In DNA, the CDR3 is TGTGCCAGCAGTGCGAATAGTGATACGCAGTATTTT.

The genes are TRBV5-6 and TRBJ2-2; D is ambiguous. Trimming took 2 bases from V and 4 from J, leaving 6 bases between them. Germline V gives CDR1 SGHDT, CDR2 YYEEEE. The CDR3 consists of 13 residues. The CDR3, as DNA: TGTGCCAGCAGCTTTAGAAGCACCGGGGAGCTGTTTTTT. This codes for CASSFRSTGELFF.

The J gene is TRBJ1-2, the V gene TRBV6-5, with unresolved D. Germline loops: CDR1 MNHEY, CDR2 SVGAGI. The V end was cut by 2 bases, the J end by 0 bases, with 10 bases between. The CDR3 extends over 15 amino acids. DNA of the CDR3: TGTGCCAGCAGTTACGGAAACCCAGCTAACTATGGCTACACCTTC. Its protein product is CASSYGNPANYGYTF.

The chain is built from TRBV7-9 and TRBJ2-1; the D call may be TRBD1 or TRBD2 (5 bases each). The CDR3 length is 17 residues. Trimming shortened V by 5 bases and J by 7 bases, and 24 bases separated the two germline ends. Germline CDR1 and CDR2: SEHNR and FQNEAQ (reference sequence). CDR3 in DNA: TGTGCCAGCAGCCCTCCCCTCCGGGACCACCCAATAAATGAGCAGTTCTTC. Its protein is CASSPPLRDHPINEQFF. The whole variable domain, filled in from reference TRBV7-9 and TRBJ2-1, reads DTGVSQNPRHKITKRGQNVTFRCDPISEHNRLYWYRQTLGQGPEFLTYFQNEAQLEKSRLLSDRFSAERPKGSFSTLEIQRTEQGDSAMYLCASSPPLRDHPINEQFFGPGTRLTVL.

The chain couples TRBV5-1 to TRBJ2-3, with D possibly being TRBD2 (6 bases). CDR3 size: 15 residues. V was shortened by 8 bases and J by 4 bases, with 20 bases between the two germline ends. Germline assignment: CDR1 SGHRS and CDR2 YFSETQ. CDR3 sequence reads: CASTPPGDVADTQYF. The CDR3 DNA follows: TGCGCCAGTACACCCCCGGGGGACGTGGCAGATACGCAGTATTTT.

CDR3 bases: TGTGCCAGCCAGGGACTAGCGGGAGATGAGTCCTACGAGCAGTACTTC. Encoded protein: CASQGLAGDESYEQYF. J is TRBJ2-7 and V is TRBV2, with 14 nucleotides matching TRBD2. The CDR3 consists of 16 residues. Trimming took 8 bases from V and 1 from J; bases not matched to a gene: 7. CDR1 and CDR2 (germline): SNHLY, FYNNEI.

The chain couples TRBV6-1 to TRBJ2-3; D unresolved. The CDR3 runs 10 residues. The V gene's germline CDR1 is MNHNS and CDR2 SASEGT. V lost 3 bases to trimming and J lost 9 bases, with 4 bases between them. CDR3 coding DNA: TGTGCCAGCAGTGAGGAGACGCAGTATTTT. Amino acid sequence: CASSEETQYF.

This clone was found once. The V and J genes are TRBV7-9 and TRBJ1-1; D gene unclear. The germline V gene has CDR1 SEHNR and CDR2 FQNEAQ (reference sequence). The CDR3 sequence is 19 residues long. V was trimmed by 3 bases and J by 0 bases, leaving 23 bases between them. The chain's CDR3 is CASSFWPRFGKDVNTEAFF. The DNA for the CDR3 is TGTGCCAGCAGCTTTTGGCCACGCTTTGGCAAAGACGTGAACACTGAAGCTTTCTTT.

The gene calls are TRBV6-1 and TRBJ1-2; D gene ambiguous. The CDR3 covers 15 residues. Per the germline V gene, CDR1 is MNHNS and CDR2 is SASEGT. The V end lost 1 base, the J end lost 8 bases, and 17 bases lay between the germline ends. The CDR3 region has the DNA TGTGCCAGCAGTGAAGGGACGGGTGGTTCTTGGGGCTACACCTTC. Translated: CASSEGTGGSWGYTF.

This clone came up a few times. CDR3 region: CASSPRLQLHNEQFF. CDR3 nucleotide sequence: TGTGCCAGCAGCCCCCGTCTTCAGCTCCACAATGAGCAGTTCTTC. The chain combines TRBV11-2 with TRBJ2-1; no clear D. The CDR3 totals 15 residues. The germline V gene has CDR1 SGHAT and CDR2 FQNNGV. V lost 5 bases to trimming and J lost 5 bases, with 16 bases between them.

With respect to this clone: Sequence at one end of the junction differs from germline and may be a read error. Other DNA sequences within the sample encode an identical CDR3. V gene TRBV5-4 combines with J gene TRBJ1-1, with 7 bases fitting TRBD1. Germline CDR1 and CDR2: SGHNT and YYREEE (reference sequence). The CDR3 contains 15 residues. CDR3 nucleotide sequence: TGCGCCAGCAGCTTGGAGGGGGCGTATAACACTGAAGCTTTCTTT. Its protein is CASSLEGAYNTEAFF. The full variable domain, in which reference TRBV5-4 and TRBJ1-1 provide the parts outside the CDR3, is ETGVTQSPTHLIKTRGQQVTLRCSSQSGHNTVSWYQQALGQGPQFIFQYYREEENGRGNFPPRFSGLQFPNYSSELNVNALELDDSALYLCASSLEGAYNTEAFFGQGTRLTVV.

The chain employs TRBV7-9 and TRBJ1-2; 7 bases match TRBD1. Trimming at V came to 5 bases and at J to 4 bases, leaving 10 bases not matched to a gene. CDR1 is SEHNR and CDR2 is FQNEAQ in the germline V gene (reference sequence). There are 15 residues in the CDR3. CDR3 protein: CASSSHGTASYGYTF. CDR3 nucleotide sequence: TGTGCCAGCAGCAGCCACGGGACAGCCAGCTATGGCTACACCTTC.

This clone has only one observation. The chain carries TRBV9 and TRBJ2-6, with a weak D call TRBD1 (6 bases). Looked up from germline, CDR1 is SGDLS and CDR2 is YYNGEE. The CDR3 contains 16 residues. V lost 4 bases and J 0 bases, leaving 11 bases between the germline ends. This CDR3 is CASSITGFSGANVLTF. The CDR3 DNA reads as TGTGCCAGCAGCATAACAGGGTTCTCTGGGGCCAACGTCCTGACTTTC.

CDR3 loop: CATSPGLADKSSYNEQFF. The CDR3 DNA is TGTGCCACCTCGCCGGGACTAGCGGATAAGAGCTCCTACAATGAGCAGTTCTTC. The V gene is TRBV15, the J gene TRBJ2-1; 11 bases fit TRBD2. Germline lookup yields CDR1 LNHNV and CDR2 YYDKDF (reference sequence). The J segment lost 0 bases and the V segment lost 8 bases, leaving 12 bases of the junction unmatched. CDR3 length: 18 residues.

V gene TRBV28 combines with J gene TRBJ1-1; unclear D gene. Trimming pared 3 bases from V and 0 bases from J, leaving 11 bases between. This CDR3 comprises 15 residues. CDR1 is MDHEN and CDR2 is SYDVKM in the germline V gene. The chain's CDR3 is CASSFGFYMNTEAFF. CDR3 DNA: TGTGCCAGCAGTTTCGGATTCTATATGAACACTGAAGCTTTCTTT.

The CDR3: CASIDSQKGNTIYF. In nucleotides, the CDR3 is TGTGCCAGCATTGACAGCCAGAAAGGAAACACCATATATTTT. The genes are TRBV6-1 and TRBJ1-3; D may be TRBD1 (5 bases). The germline V gene encodes CDR1 MNHNS and CDR2 SASEGT. Between the trimmed V and J ends, which lost 7 bases and 4 bases, there was a span of 14 bases. This CDR3 has 14 amino acids.

V usage is TRBV28 and J usage is TRBJ2-1, with 10 bases aligning to TRBD1. The trim removed 6 bases at V and 9 bases at J, leaving 8 bases unmatched. Looked up from germline, CDR1 is MDHEN and CDR2 is SYDVKM. The CDR3 totals 14 residues. In nucleotides, the CDR3 is TGTGCCAGCAGCGGGACAGGGGCAGTTAGTGAGCAGTTCTTC. It encodes CASSGTGAVSEQFF.

The rearrangement uses TRBV29-1 and TRBJ2-1, with D perhaps TRBD2 (5 bases). Germline values: CDR1 SQVTM, CDR2 ANQGSEA. The CDR3 is made up of 12 amino acids. Trimming cost V 6 bases and J 8 bases, with 14 bases left between them. The CDR3 nucleotides read TGCAGCGTCGGAGGCCCCCGAGATGAGCAGTTCTTC. It is translated as CSVGGPRDEQFF.

V and J are TRBV30 and TRBJ1-2; D gene uncertain. Germline lookup yields CDR1 GTSNPN and CDR2 SVGIG (reference sequence). Trimming removed 2 bases from V and 8 bases from J, with 15 bases in between. The CDR3 covers 13 residues. Here the CDR3 reads CAWSPGRYGGYTF. The CDR3 DNA reads TGTGCCTGGAGTCCCGGACGCTATGGGGGCTACACCTTC.

Concerning this clone: One end of the junction is discordant with germline, which a read error may explain. The V call is TRBV5-1, the J call TRBJ2-7; 10 bases align to TRBD2. The CDR3 sequence is 14 residues long. Per germline, CDR1 SGHRS and CDR2 YFSETQ. Here the CDR3 DNA reads TGCGCCAGCAGCTCTAGCGGGAGCTCCCACGAGCAGTACTTC. Translated, it gives CASSSSGSSHEQYF.

The rearrangement joins TRBV5-1 to TRBJ2-7; 9 nucleotides align to TRBD1. V trimming: 3 bases; J trimming: 2 bases; junction bases outside the gene matches: 6. CDR1 and CDR2 (germline): SGHRS, YFSETQ. The CDR3 is 15 residues long. The DNA for the CDR3 is TGCGCCAGCAGCTCGGGACAGGGAAATCCCTACGAGCAGTACTTC. It is translated as CASSSGQGNPYEQYF.